Below are 27 T cell receptor beta chains sequenced from a single sample in a study of OX40 agonist ivuxolimab in advanced cancers. Method: immunoSEQ multiplex PCR; TCRdb's copy keeps in-frame clones and lacks some. The table lists 96,000 or so clones, around 90% of them singletons. Here the sequenced sample was CD4+ or CD8+ T cells sorted from blood, taken in a trial of the OX40 agonist ivuxolimab. Receptor source: an adult with an advanced solid tumor such as melanoma, head and neck, liver or kidney cancer.

This chain joins TRBV11-1 and TRBJ2-2; the D is unclear. V shed 0 bases and J shed 5 bases, with 7 bases lying between them. The CDR3 is made up of 14 amino acids. CDR1 is SGHAT and CDR2 is FQDESV in the germline V gene (reference sequence). CDR3 protein: CASSLARETGELFF. The CDR3 DNA reads TGTGCCAGCAGCTTAGCGAGAGAAACCGGGGAGCTGTTTTTT.

J is TRBJ2-1 and V is TRBV11-2, with D hard to call. From germline, CDR1 is SGHAT and CDR2 FQNNGV. The CDR3 has 14 residues. V lost 0 bases and J 8 bases, leaving 11 bases between the germline ends. CDR3 DNA sequence: TGTGCCAGCAGCTTAGATCTGATTAGCCATGAGCAGTTCTTC. Translation: CASSLDLISHEQFF.

The V call is TRBV19, the J call TRBJ2-5, with D possibly matching TRBD1 (6 bases). Trimming took 6 bases from V and 2 from J, leaving 13 bases between them. Germline CDR1 and CDR2: LNHDA and SQIVND (reference sequence). This CDR3 region has 14 residues. DNA for the CDR3: TGTGCCAGTAGCTATACAGGGATTCAAGAGACCCAGTACTTC. It yields the protein CASSYTGIQETQYF.

The chain recombines TRBV7-2 with TRBJ2-3, with 7 bases identical to TRBD2. Germline V CDR1 and CDR2: SGHTA, FQGNSA. This CDR3 region has 16 residues. The junction had 6 bases not matched to a gene; V was cut back by 1 base and J by 2 bases. The CDR3 is CASSLGPSGTTDTQYF. The CDR3 nucleotides are TGTGCCAGCAGCTTAGGACCCAGCGGGACCACAGATACGCAGTATTTT.

The chain recombines TRBV6-1 with TRBJ2-5, with TRBD2 matching over 11 bases. Germline CDR1 is MNHNS and CDR2 is SASEGT. The CDR3 is 14 amino acids. V shed 6 bases, J shed 2 bases, and the junction held 2 bases outside the gene matches. In nucleotides, the CDR3 is TGTGCCAGCAGAACTAGCGGGGGACAAGAGACCCAGTACTTC. Translation gives CASRTSGGQETQYF.

The CDR3 DNA sequence: TGTGCCAGCAGCTTGTTTCCGGGGCCCTACGAGCAGTACTTC. Translation gives CASSLFPGPYEQYF. The chain uses TRBV5-8 and TRBJ2-7, with D perhaps matching TRBD1 or TRBD2 (5 bases each). Trimming cost V 1 base and J 2 bases, with 10 bases left between them. Per germline, CDR1 SGHTS and CDR2 YDEGEE. The CDR3 loop spans 14 amino acids.

CDR3 sequence reads: CASSLFPGQGWRELFF. The CDR3 DNA follows: TGTGCCAGCAGTTTATTCCCGGGACAGGGCTGGAGGGAGCTGTTTTTT. This chain connects TRBV28 to TRBJ2-2, with TRBD1 matching 9 bases. The CDR3 loop spans 16 amino acids. Unmatched junction bases numbered 9, after V lost 1 base and J lost 9 bases. CDR1 is MDHEN and CDR2 is SYDVKM in the germline V gene. Combining the CDR3 with reference TRBV28 and TRBJ2-2 gives the whole variable domain DVKVTQSSRYLVKRTGEKVFLECVQDMDHENMFWYRQDPGLGLRLIYFSYDVKMKEKGDIPEGYSVSREKKERFSLILESASTNQTSMYLCASSLFPGQGWRELFFGEGSRLTVL.

The V and J genes are TRBV7-2 and TRBJ1-6; D is undetermined. The CDR3 runs to 16 residues. Trimming left V 3 bases short and J 0 bases short, with 9 bases between. Germline CDR1 SGHTA, CDR2 FQGNSA. CDR3 DNA: TGTGCCAGCAGCTTGTTCCTAAGCTCCTATAATTCACCCCTCCACTTT. Its translation: CASSLFLSSYNSPLHF.

The chain links TRBV2 to TRBJ1-2; the D gene is possibly TRBD1 (5 bases). Trimming shortened V by 5 bases and J by 4 bases, and 14 bases separated the two germline ends. Looked up from germline, CDR1 is SNHLY and CDR2 is FYNNEI. The CDR3 contains 14 residues. The CDR3 DNA sequence: TGTGCCAGCAGTTACGGGGCCGGGGGCTATGGCTACACCTTC. This translates into CASSYGAGGYGYTF.

The chain is built from TRBV6-1 and TRBJ2-3; 10 positions agree with TRBD2. Trimming at V came to 5 bases and at J to 6 bases, leaving 8 bases not matched to a gene. Germline CDR1 reads MNHNS; CDR2 reads SASEGT. This CDR3 has 15 amino acids. The DNA for the CDR3 is TGTGCCAGCAGTCCTAGCGGGGGAACCGCGGATACGCAGTATTTT. Translated: CASSPSGGTADTQYF.

The chain combines TRBV19 with TRBJ1-1; tentatively, D is TRBD1 (6 bases). Germline V CDR1 and CDR2: LNHDA, SQIVND (reference sequence). The CDR3 runs to 16 residues. V was clipped by 1 base and J by 5 bases, with 17 bases between them. CDR3 nucleotides: TGTGCCAGTAGTATAGCCGGGGGCCGGGGGGGTACTGAAGCTTTCTTT. Amino acid sequence: CASSIAGGRGGTEAFF.

J is TRBJ2-6 and V is TRBV4-3, with TRBD1 as a possible D gene (5 bases). Germline V CDR1 and CDR2: LGHNA, YSLEER. V was trimmed by 1 base and J by 0 bases, leaving 7 bases between them. This CDR3 spans 16 amino acids. Written as DNA, the CDR3 is TGCGCCAGCAGCCAAGGAAGGGGCTCTGGGGCCAACGTCCTGACTTTC. Residues: CASSQGRGSGANVLTF.

The count of this clone is one. The CDR3 coding sequence is TGTGCCAGCAGTCCGGGACAAGGGAACTACTACGAGCAGTACTTC. Amino acid sequence: CASSPGQGNYYEQYF. The rearrangement uses TRBV28 and TRBJ2-7, with D maybe TRBD1 (6 bases). Germline CDR1 MDHEN, CDR2 SYDVKM. The length of the CDR3 is 15 residues. Trimming left V 5 bases short and J 3 bases short, with 17 bases between.

This rearrangement joins TRBV4-2 to TRBJ1-1; possibly TRBD1 for D (5 bases). Germline CDR1 and CDR2: LGHNA and YNFKEQ. The CDR3 length is 14 residues. V was cut by 4 bases and J by 1 base, with 10 bases left in between. CDR3 nucleotides: TGTGCCAGCAGCCCAGGGTTGGCGAACACTGAAGCTTTCTTT. Encoded protein: CASSPGLANTEAFF.

The chain combines TRBV7-9 with TRBJ1-3, with 9 bases matching TRBD1. Germline CDR1 SEHNR, CDR2 FQNEAQ (reference sequence). V dropped 1 base and J dropped 6; count of bases not matched to a gene: 1. The CDR3 runs to 14 residues. In DNA form, the CDR3 reads TGTGCCAGCAGCTTAGGACAGGGGGAAAACACCATATATTTT. It yields the protein CASSLGQGENTIYF.

The chain links TRBV5-4 to TRBJ1-1; D may be TRBD1 (5 bases). The CDR3 sequence is 15 residues long. Looked up from germline, CDR1 is SGHNT and CDR2 is YYREEE (reference sequence). With 5 bases removed from V and 1 base from J, the gap between germline ends came to 15 bases. Written as DNA, the CDR3 is TGTGCCAGCAGTCGGGACTCAAGGGGGAACACTGAAGCTTTCTTT. It specifies CASSRDSRGNTEAFF.

V gene TRBV19 combines with J gene TRBJ1-5; possibly TRBD1 for D (5 bases). V shed 5 bases and J shed 1 base, with 15 bases lying between them. CDR3 length: 16 residues. The germline V gene has CDR1 LNHDA and CDR2 SQIVND (reference sequence). The CDR3 coding sequence is TGTGCCAGTAGTTCCGGTGGGGGATGGAGCAATCAGCCCCAGCATTTT. This sequence encodes CASSSGGGWSNQPQHF. Variable domain in full (rest from reference TRBV19 and TRBJ1-5): DGGITQSPKYLFRKEGQNVTLSCEQNLNHDAMYWYRQDPGQGLRLIYYSQIVNDFQKGDIAEGYSVSREKKESFPLTVTSAQKNPTAFYLCASSSGGGWSNQPQHFGDGTRLSIL.

CDR3 DNA: TGTGCCAGTAGTACCAAGACTAGCGGGAGCACAGATACGCAGTATTTT. Residues: CASSTKTSGSTDTQYF. The rearrangement uses TRBV19 and TRBJ2-3; 10 bases match TRBD2. CDR3 length: 16 amino acids. V was pared by 4 bases and J by 0 bases, with 4 bases of the junction left unmatched. Germline lookup yields CDR1 LNHDA and CDR2 SQIVND (reference sequence).

The V and J genes are TRBV7-2 and TRBJ1-1; no clear D gene. Germline CDR1 is SGHTA and CDR2 is FQGNSA. V gave up 4 bases and J gave up 5 bases, with 14 bases separating them. The length of the CDR3 is 14 residues. The CDR3 DNA sequence: TGTGCCAGCAGCTCCGGAGGGCAGCCAACTGAAGCTTTCTTT. This translates into CASSSGGQPTEAFF.

The chain recombines TRBV27 with TRBJ1-2; a possible D gene is TRBD1 (6 bases). The CDR3 has 14 amino acids. V was pared by 5 bases and J by 5 bases, with 15 bases between. CDR1 and CDR2 from the germline V gene are MNHEY and SMNVEV (reference sequence). The CDR3 DNA reads TGTGCCAGCAGTCTTTCAACAGGGTTGTATGGCTACACCTTC. The encoded protein is CASSLSTGLYGYTF.

The rearrangement uses TRBV5-5 and TRBJ2-7; possibly TRBD2 for D (6 bases). The germline gives CDR1 SGHKS, CDR2 YYEKEE (reference sequence). Between the trimmed V and J ends, which lost 2 bases and 0 bases, there was a span of 15 bases. The CDR3 extends over 16 amino acids. The CDR3, as DNA: TGTGCCAGCAGCTTAACCGGGACTGGGAGCTCCTACGAGCAGTACTTC. Translating it yields CASSLTGTGSSYEQYF. Looking up the rest from reference TRBV5-5 and TRBJ2-7 gives the full variable domain: DAGVTQSPTHLIKTRGQQVTLRCSPISGHKSVSWYQQVLGQGPQFIFQYYEKEERGRGNFPDRFSARQFPNYSSELNVNALLLGDSALYLCASSLTGTGSSYEQYFGPGTRLTVT.

This sequence joins TRBV7-2 and TRBJ2-2, with TRBD1 matching over 7 bases. Germline CDR1 reads SGHTA; CDR2 reads FQGNSA. This CDR3 is 12 amino acids long. V lost 5 bases and J lost 9; bases outside the gene matches: 3. This chain's CDR3 is CASSQGQRELFF. The CDR3 DNA follows: TGTGCCAGCAGCCAGGGACAGAGGGAGCTGTTTTTT.

The J gene is TRBJ1-3, the V gene TRBV5-4; no clear D gene. V lost 0 bases and J 4 bases, leaving 14 bases between the germline ends. The CDR3 sequence is 16 residues long. Germline CDR1 and CDR2: SGHNT and YYREEE (reference sequence). As DNA, the CDR3 is TGTGCCAGCAGCTTGGCCCCCCTGAATGGAGGAAACACCATATATTTT. Its protein is CASSLAPLNGGNTIYF.

This clone was seen a single time. The V call is TRBV30, the J call TRBJ2-1, with TRBD2 identical over 8 bases. The V gene's germline CDR1 is GTSNPN and CDR2 SVGIG (reference sequence). V lost 4 bases, J lost 9 bases, and 8 bases stayed unmatched. The CDR3 contains 13 residues. CDR3 protein: CAWNSGSGLEQFF. The CDR3 DNA reads TGTGCCTGGAACAGCGGGAGCGGCCTTGAGCAGTTCTTC.

The CDR3 loop reads CASSQDLLAGVDEQYF. The CDR3 DNA follows: TGTGCCAGCAGCCAAGATTTGCTAGCGGGAGTCGACGAGCAGTACTTC. The J gene is TRBJ2-7, the V gene TRBV14, with TRBD2 matching 10 bases. The CDR3 contains 16 residues. The V gene end was trimmed by 0 bases and the J gene end by 5 bases; junction bases not matched to a gene: 7. Germline values: CDR1 SGHDN, CDR2 FVKESK.

The chain recombines TRBV29-1 with TRBJ2-3; tentative D call: TRBD1 (6 bases). Trimming stripped 7 bases from V and 4 bases from J, with 18 bases between. There are 14 residues in the CDR3. Germline values: CDR1 SQVTM, CDR2 ANQGSEA. The CDR3 region has the DNA TGCAGCGCTCTGACAGGCCAAACCCCAGATACGCAGTATTTT. Encoded protein: CSALTGQTPDTQYF.

The chain uses TRBV7-9 and TRBJ1-1; D not certain. CDR1 SEHNR and CDR2 FQNEAQ come from the germline V gene (reference sequence). Trimming left V 8 bases short and J 0 bases short, with 10 bases between. The CDR3 has 13 residues. Written as DNA, the CDR3 is TGTGCCAGCGGAAAACAGCTGAACACTGAAGCTTTCTTT. This codes for CASGKQLNTEAFF.